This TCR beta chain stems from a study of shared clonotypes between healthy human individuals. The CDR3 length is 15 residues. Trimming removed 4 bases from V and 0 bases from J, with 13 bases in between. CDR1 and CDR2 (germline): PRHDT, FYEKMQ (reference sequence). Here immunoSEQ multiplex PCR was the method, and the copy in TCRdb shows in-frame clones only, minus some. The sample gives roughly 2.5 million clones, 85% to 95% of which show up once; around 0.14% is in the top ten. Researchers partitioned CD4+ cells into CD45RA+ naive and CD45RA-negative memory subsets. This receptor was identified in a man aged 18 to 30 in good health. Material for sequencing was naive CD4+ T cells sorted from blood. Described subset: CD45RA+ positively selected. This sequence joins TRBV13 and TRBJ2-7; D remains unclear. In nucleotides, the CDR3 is TGTGCCAGCAGCTATTCCAGGAAGGGCTCCTACGAGCAGTACTTC. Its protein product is CASSYSRKGSYEQYF.